Each of the 18 T cell receptor beta chains below was sequenced from the same sample in a study of shared clonotypes between healthy human individuals. Some clones are missing from TCRdb's copy, which holds only in-frame ones; the method was immunoSEQ multiplex PCR. Among about 1.1 million clones listed, approximately 80% were seen once. The sequencing input was memory CD4+ T cells from PBMCs. Subset given: CD45RA-negative fraction. The receptors shown here come from a man aged 18 to 30 in good health. Some clones in this sample may be carry-over from other donors' samples.

The genes are TRBV6-5 and TRBJ2-2; 7 nucleotides line up with TRBD1. This CDR3 has 15 residues. J lost 6 bases, V lost 0 bases, and 4 bases had no gene match. Germline V gene data show CDR1 as MNHEY and CDR2 as SVGAGI. The CDR3 DNA reads TGTGCCAGCAGTTACTCGTACAGGGGATCCGGGGAGCTGTTTTTT. Its translation: CASSYSYRGSGELFF.

V usage is TRBV5-1 and J usage is TRBJ2-2; D uncertain. This CDR3 comprises 15 residues. Per the germline V gene, CDR1 is SGHRS and CDR2 is YFSETQ. V lost 0 bases and J 0 bases, leaving 6 bases between the germline ends. CDR3 in amino acids: CASSLAASNTGELFF. The CDR3 region has the DNA TGCGCCAGCAGCTTGGCGGCCTCGAACACCGGGGAGCTGTTTTTT.

This chain uses TRBV5-1 with TRBJ2-5; perhaps TRBD2 as D (5 bases). Between the trimmed V and J ends, which lost 1 base and 3 bases, there was a span of 13 bases. Germline loops: CDR1 SGHRS, CDR2 YFSETQ. The CDR3 covers 15 residues. The CDR3 spells CASSLKAAGEETQYF. The CDR3 DNA reads TGCGCCAGCAGCTTGAAAGCGGCGGGTGAAGAGACCCAGTACTTC.

This chain joins TRBV18 and TRBJ1-2; TRBD1 is a possible D gene (5 bases). The ends were cut back, 2 bases at V and 4 bases at J, with 14 bases in the middle. The CDR3 is 15 amino acids. CDR1 KGHSH and CDR2 LQKENI come from the germline V gene. CDR3 residues: CASSPRPGQGYGYTF. CDR3 in DNA: TGTGCCAGCTCACCAAGGCCAGGGCAGGGCTATGGCTACACCTTC.

The chain is built from TRBV15 and TRBJ2-7, with TRBD2 matching over 10 bases. CDR1 LNHNV and CDR2 YYDKDF come from the germline V gene (reference sequence). V trimming: 5 bases; J trimming: 7 bases; junction bases outside the gene matches: 11. The CDR3 contains 15 residues. CDR3 residues: CATSVGTSVSDEQYF. The CDR3 bases are TGTGCCACCAGCGTTGGGACTAGCGTGTCAGATGAGCAGTACTTC.

This clone was seen only once. The rearrangement uses TRBV10-1 and TRBJ2-5; 8 bases map to TRBD1. The length of the CDR3 is 13 residues. Germline V gene data show CDR1 as WNHNN and CDR2 as SYGVQD (reference sequence). V shed 0 bases and J 11 bases; nucleotides not matched to a gene: 5. CDR3 sequence reads: CASSESGTGLQYF. CDR3 sequence (DNA): TGCGCCAGCAGTGAGTCAGGGACAGGATTACAGTACTTC.

Ten or more counts support this clone. The rearrangement links TRBV30 to TRBJ2-2, with a weak D call TRBD1 (6 bases). The CDR3 is 13 residues long. Germline V CDR1 and CDR2: GTSNPN, SVGIG (reference sequence). CDR3 in DNA: TGTGCTTTTGGGAGAGGGGGTTTCGGGGAGCTGTTTTTT. Translating it yields CAFGRGGFGELFF.

In regard to this clone: With a much larger clone just one base away, this may be a read error. This chain links TRBV5-1 with TRBJ2-7; D is possibly TRBD1 or TRBD2 (5 bases each). The CDR3 is made up of 12 amino acids. Germline V gives CDR1 SGHRS, CDR2 YFSETQ. CDR3 sequence (DNA): TGCGCCAGCAGCTCGGGACCCTACGAGCAGCACTTC. This translates into CASSSGPYEQHF.

The genes are TRBV7-3 and TRBJ2-1; 7 positions agree with TRBD2. CDR3 length equals 15 residues. The junction had 3 bases not matched to a gene; V was cut back by 2 bases and J by 2 bases. The germline V gene encodes CDR1 SGHTA and CDR2 FQGTGA. CDR3 in DNA: TGTGCCAGCAGCTTATCGAGCGGGACCTACAATGAGCAGTTCTTC. Translating it yields CASSLSSGTYNEQFF.

This clone was detected a few times. J is TRBJ2-1 and V is TRBV5-1; tentative D call: TRBD2 (6 bases). Per the germline V gene, CDR1 is SGHRS and CDR2 is YFSETQ. Trimming pared 0 bases from V and 7 bases from J, leaving 11 bases between. The CDR3 loop spans 14 amino acids. CDR3 sequence: CASSLVGLANEQFF. For the CDR3, the DNA is TGCGCCAGCAGCTTGGTTGGCCTAGCGAATGAGCAGTTCTTC.

This chain connects TRBV20-1 to TRBJ1-1; D not certain. Trimming shortened V by 3 bases and J by 4 bases, and 3 bases separated the two germline ends. CDR1 is DFQATT and CDR2 is SNEGSKA in the germline V gene (reference sequence). The CDR3 covers 10 residues. CDR3 residues: CSASGTEAFF. In nucleotides, the CDR3 is TGCAGTGCTAGTGGCACTGAAGCTTTCTTT.

This chain joins TRBV19 and TRBJ1-5, with TRBD1 matching over 11 bases. Germline loops: CDR1 LNHDA, CDR2 SQIVND (reference sequence). J gave up 1 base and V 5 bases, and 10 bases lay outside the gene matches. CDR3 length equals 18 residues. CDR3 amino acids: CASSERTGGSKSNQPQHF. The CDR3, as DNA: TGTGCCAGTAGTGAAAGGACAGGGGGCAGTAAAAGCAATCAGCCCCAGCATTTT.

The gene calls are TRBV2 and TRBJ2-3; 15 bases map to TRBD2. Germline loops: CDR1 SNHLY, CDR2 FYNNEI. J was trimmed by 0 bases and V by 0 bases; bases with no gene match: 16. The CDR3 totals 23 residues. CDR3 amino acids: CASSEALRLVGLAGGASTDTQYF. The CDR3 DNA reads as TGTGCCAGCAGTGAAGCGCTTCGGCTAGTTGGACTAGCGGGAGGGGCTAGCACAGATACGCAGTATTTT.

This clone was seen more than once but under ten times. The chain carries TRBV28 and TRBJ2-6; TRBD2 might be the D (5 bases). This CDR3 contains 18 residues. Looked up from germline, CDR1 is MDHEN and CDR2 is SYDVKM. Trimming cost V 8 bases and J 5 bases, with 25 bases left between them. The CDR3 sequence is CASLRPDPGLGRANVLTF. The DNA for the CDR3 is TGTGCCAGCCTCCGGCCGGACCCCGGCCTCGGGAGGGCCAACGTCCTGACTTTC.

A few counts support this clone. The chain links TRBV29-1 to TRBJ2-7, with 7 bases matching TRBD2. The CDR3 length is 13 residues. Trimming at V came to 7 bases and at J to 0 bases, leaving 6 bases not matched to a gene. The germline V gene encodes CDR1 SQVTM and CDR2 ANQGSEA. In DNA form, the CDR3 reads TGCAGCGCTGGGAGGGGTTCCTCCTACGAGCAGTACTTC. Its protein product is CSAGRGSSYEQYF.

In DNA, the CDR3 is TGTGCCAGCGGAAGGGCTAATGAAAAACTGTTTTTT. As protein: CASGRANEKLFF. The V gene is TRBV7-2, the J gene TRBJ1-4; no definite D call. Germline V gene lookup returns CDR1 SGHTA and CDR2 FQGNSA. V gave up 8 bases and J gave up 3 bases, with 7 bases separating them. The length of the CDR3 is 12 residues.

As regards this clone: Given the absence of the conserved phenylalanine or tryptophan at the CDR3 end, a read error is likely. The gene calls are TRBV5-1 and TRBJ1-1, with unresolved D. Trimming removed 6 bases from V and 1 base from J, with 10 bases in between. From germline, CDR1 is SGHRS and CDR2 YFSETQ. This CDR3 comprises 13 residues. CDR3 nucleotides: TGCGCCAGCAACTGGGATTGGAACACTGAAGCTTTCCTT. It codes for CASNWDWNTEAFL.

The chain employs TRBV28 and TRBJ1-3; D may be TRBD1 (5 bases). This CDR3 spans 16 amino acids. V dropped 0 bases and J dropped 0 bases, with 9 bases sitting between them. Germline lookup yields CDR1 MDHEN and CDR2 SYDVKM. The CDR3 DNA is TGTGCCAGCAGTTTATGGTGGAGGGGCTCTGGAAACACCATATATTTT. Protein: CASSLWWRGSGNTIYF. Using reference TRBV28 and TRBJ1-3 for the parts outside the CDR3, the full variable domain is DVKVTQSSRYLVKRTGEKVFLECVQDMDHENMFWYRQDPGLGLRLIYFSYDVKMKEKGDIPEGYSVSREKKERFSLILESASTNQTSMYLCASSLWWRGSGNTIYFGEGSWLTVV.